This T cell receptor beta chain was observed in a study of CD8+ T cells in alopecia areata. Study results and caveats: It was lesional scalp, especially alopecia totalis/universalis, that showed higher clonality than normal scalp.

This CDR3 has 16 amino acids. CDR1 is SGHDT and CDR2 is YYEEEE in the germline V gene. Trimming took 0 bases from V and 4 from J; bases not matched to a gene: 7. Isolated RNA was reverse transcribed into cDNA used as the sequencing template. Assay: immunoSEQ multiplex PCR; the TCRdb copy retains only in-frame clones and omits some. Counted here are more than 110,000 clones, around three fifths occurring once; the ten biggest clones make up approximately 6.5%. A few counts support this clone. Its antigen is unknown. The gene calls are TRBV5-6 and TRBJ2-1, with TRBD1 matching 7 bases. The TCR originated in a human donor with alopecia areata. This specimen was CD4+ T cells sorted from blood, taken at week 0. CDR3 loop: CASSLGPSGQYNEQFF. The CDR3 DNA sequence: TGTGCCAGCAGCTTGGGACCCTCGGGACAGTACAATGAGCAGTTCTTC.